This is a list of T cell receptor beta chains from one sample in a study of cytomegalovirus exposure and HLA in healthy donors. Repertoires were generated with immunoSEQ multiplex PCR, while TCRdb's copy carries only in-frame clones and drops some. This table holds some 120,000 clones, roughly 79% found once. Sequencing was done on a sample of PBMCs. Source of these receptors: a man aged 25 to 40 in good health and CMV-seronegative. Each CDR3 is given with its conserved first and last residue. D genes are given only for firm matches. Expanded clones are given a class, and other clones once, few, many or no size at all.

D gene	V gene	J gene	clone size	CDR3 DNA	CDR3 protein
.	TRBV5-1	TRBJ2-7	once	TGCGCCAGCAGCTTGGTCCCCACCTACGAGCAGTACTTC	CASSLVPTYEQYF
TRBD2	TRBV28	TRBJ2-5	.	TGTGCCAGCAGTTTCCCCAGCGGGAGGGGGGGGACCCAGTACTTC	CASSFPSGRGGTQYF
.	TRBV5-1	TRBJ1-1	few	TGCGCCAGCAGCTTGTACAGGGCCGACACTGAAGCTTTCTTT	CASSLYRADTEAFF
TRBD2	TRBV27	TRBJ2-2	.	TGTGCCAGCAGTTTATCTTTTCGATCTAGCGGGACGTCGAACACCGGGGAGCTGTTTTTT	CASSLSFRSSGTSNTGELFF
.	TRBV4-2	TRBJ2-3	.	TGTGCCAGCAGCTCACCGGGAGCTAGCACAGATACGCAGTATTTT	CASSSPGASTDTQYF
TRBD1	TRBV5-4	TRBJ1-1	.	TGTGCCAGCAGGACATTCCAGGGGGCTAACACTGAAGCTTTCTTT	CASRTFQGANTEAFF
.	TRBV19	TRBJ2-5	few	TGTGCCAGTACCGACCAGGATGGCGAGACCCAGTACTTC	CASTDQDGETQYF
TRBD1	TRBV29-1	TRBJ2-7	.	TGCAGCGTGATGACAGGGGGGAATGGAGGTGCCTACGAGCAGTACTTC	CSVMTGGNGGAYEQYF
.	TRBV5-1	TRBJ1-1	.	TGCGCCAGCAGCCCTGTTTTTTTGAACACTGAAGCTTTCTTT	CASSPVFLNTEAFF
TRBD1	TRBV19	TRBJ2-1	.	TGTGCCAGTTATAGGGGCTACGGGACAGGGGCACCCTACAATGAGCAGTTCTTC	CASYRGYGTGAPYNEQFF
.	TRBV19	TRBJ1-2	.	TGTGCCAGTAGCTACTCCCTTGCTGGTGGCTACACCTTC	CASSYSLAGGYTF
TRBD2	TRBV7-9	TRBJ2-1	.	TGTGCCAGCAGCGGACAGGGACTAGCGGGAGGTAATGAGCAGTTCTTC	CASSGQGLAGGNEQFF
.	TRBV7-9	TRBJ1-1	.	TGTGCCAGCAGCTACACGGGAGAAGCTTTCTTT	CASSYTGEAFF
TRBD2	TRBV6-1	TRBJ2-1	.	TGTGCCAGCAGTGGAAGGGTAGCGGGGGGGAGGAATGAGCAGTTCTTC	CASSGRVAGGRNEQFF
.	TRBV5-6	TRBJ2-2	.	TGTGCCAGCAGCTTGGTGGGGGCCACCGGGGAGCTGTTTTTT	CASSLVGATGELFF
.	TRBV28	TRBJ1-5	.	TGTGCCAGCAGTGAAGGTAGCCAGCCCCAGCATTTT	CASSEGSQPQHF
.	TRBV28	TRBJ1-3	.	TGTGCCAGCGGCCGGGGGGGAAACACCATATATTTT	CASGRGGNTIYF
.	TRBV14	TRBJ1-2	.	TGTGCCAGCAGCCAAGAGGCTGGGACTCGGGGCTACACCTTC	CASSQEAGTRGYTF
TRBD2	TRBV28	TRBJ2-2	.	TGTGCCAGCAGTTTGTCGGGACTAGCGGTAACCGGGGAGCTGTTTTTT	CASSLSGLAVTGELFF
TRBD2	TRBV7-2	TRBJ2-1	.	TGTGCCAGCAGCCCTAGCGGGGGTAGACCACTTTCCTACAATGAGCAGTTCTTC	CASSPSGGRPLSYNEQFF
.	TRBV28	TRBJ2-6	once	TGTGCCAGCAGCCCGTTAACAGGGTCTGGGGCCAACGTCCTGACTTTC	CASSPLTGSGANVLTF
.	TRBV7-8	TRBJ2-7	.	TGTGCCAGCAGCTTAGTAGGGGGTGCCAACTACGAGCAGTACTTC	CASSLVGGANYEQYF
.	TRBV6-5	TRBJ2-7	.	TGTGCCAGCAGTGGGGGGGCGAGTCAAGAGTACTTC	CASSGGASQEYF
.	TRBV6-6	TRBJ1-5	.	TGTGCCAGCGGAGAGGGCAATCAGCCCCAGCATTTT	CASGEGNQPQHF
.	TRBV28	TRBJ1-2	.	TGTGCCAGCAGTCTCACCCCGAGGGGCTACACCTTC	CASSLTPRGYTF
TRBD2	TRBV2	TRBJ2-3	.	TGTGCCAGAAGACTAGCGGGAGATTTCACAGATACGCAGTATTTT	CARRLAGDFTDTQYF
.	TRBV27	TRBJ1-5	.	TGTGCCAGCAGTCCCTACAGGGATTATAGCAATCAGCCCCAGCATTTT	CASSPYRDYSNQPQHF
TRBD1	TRBV28	TRBJ1-5	.	TGTGCCAGTCATAAACAGGGGGCAGGTCAGCCCCAGCATTTT	CASHKQGAGQPQHF